This TCR beta chain was retrieved from a study of PD-L1 blockade in urothelial cancer. Study-wide background: Researchers looked at the blood 3 weeks (second dose) and 6 weeks after treatment began. Blood samples contained a median 141,255 T cells. Study results and limitations: Sub-median blood TCR clonality before treatment predicted longer survival.

Time point described: pretreatment peripheral blood. The CDR3 covers 13 residues. Germline CDR1 and CDR2: SGDLS and YYNGEE. Trimming pared 0 bases from V and 2 bases from J, leaving 5 bases between. To note about this clone: Its specificity is not known.

This table comes from immunoSEQ multiplex PCR, and its TCRdb copy is limited to in-frame clones, with some not included. This table has tens of thousands of clones, around 88% appearing once. Sequencing was performed on PBMCs, taken around atezolizumab (anti-PD-L1) treatment. This TCR derives from a man in his 60s with urothelial cancer. The chain carries TRBV9 and TRBJ2-5; TRBD2 might be the D (5 bases). The CDR3: CASSVGGQETQYF. The DNA of the CDR3 is TGTGCCAGCAGCGTAGGAGGGCAAGAGACCCAGTACTTC.